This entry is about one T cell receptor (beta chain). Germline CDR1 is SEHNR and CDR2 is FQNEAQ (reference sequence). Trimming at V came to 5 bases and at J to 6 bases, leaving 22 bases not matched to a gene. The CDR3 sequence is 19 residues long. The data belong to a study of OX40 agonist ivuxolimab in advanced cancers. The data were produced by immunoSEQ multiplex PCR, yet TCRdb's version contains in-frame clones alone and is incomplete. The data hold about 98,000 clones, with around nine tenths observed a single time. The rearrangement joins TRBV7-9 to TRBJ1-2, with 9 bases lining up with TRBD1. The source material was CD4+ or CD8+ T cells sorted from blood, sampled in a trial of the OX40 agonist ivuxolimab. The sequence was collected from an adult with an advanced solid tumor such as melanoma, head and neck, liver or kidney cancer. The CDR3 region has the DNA TGTGCCAGCAGCCCAACGCTACACCGCCGGGACAGGGTTCGAGATGGCTACACCTTC. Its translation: CASSPTLHRRDRVRDGYTF.